Described below is a single T cell receptor (beta chain) sequence and its context. Participants came from fewer than 25 US areas, aged about 18 to 95 years. Among Cohort 3 donors, those recovered had two negative PCRs, clearance, or symptom resolution. V lost 6 bases to trimming and J lost 10 bases, with 16 bases between them. Looked up from germline, CDR1 is SEHNR and CDR2 is FQNEAQ (reference sequence). This CDR3 has 14 residues. How the authors handled the data: Researchers report that nucleated cell counts were estimated from reference gene primer amplification. Some clones are missing from TCRdb's copy, which holds only in-frame ones; the method was immunoSEQ multiplex PCR. That table furnishes V, J and clone size, whereas the DNA furnished D and trimming. This sample carries about 46,000 clones, 86% of them seen once, and the ten largest clones take approximately 3%. This entry comes from a study of blood T cell repertoires in COVID-19. Study as a whole: PBMCs, B-cell-depleted T cells, or T cells were the source of the cDNA or gDNA that made up the material.

Sequencing was performed on PBMCs or T cells enriched from blood (not recorded which). This receptor was obtained from a woman aged 45 to 65 who had recovered from COVID-19. The V and J genes are TRBV7-9 and TRBJ1-6; D gene unclear. The CDR3 reads CASRVQTRQSPLHF. DNA of the CDR3: TGTGCCAGCAGAGTCCAGACTCGTCAGTCACCCCTCCACTTT.